The 5 T cell receptor beta chains reported below all come from one sample, sequenced in a study of cytomegalovirus exposure and HLA in healthy donors (dated 2017 in TCRdb). Receptor libraries were prepared by the immunoSEQ multiplex PCR assay. A mixture of 60 forward primers for TCR Vbeta segments and 13 reverse primers for TCR Jbeta segments was used in the multiplex PCR. TCRdb obtained this table from immuneACCESS and retained in-frame rearrangements with V and J assigned. These tables miss some clones; where compared with another copy, unresolved V genes account for less than half of the shortfall, and the remainder is unexplained. The table for this sample lists about 190,000 clones; about 80% of them were counted only once. The ten most abundant clones make up 2% to 3% of the sample. Sequenced sample: PBMCs. The receptors originated from a woman aged 45-65 years in good health and CMV-seropositive.

J is TRBJ2-1 and V is TRBV4-1, with a tentative D call TRBD1 (6 bases). Trimming stripped 0 bases from V and 7 bases from J, with 13 bases between. Germline assignment: CDR1 MGHRA and CDR2 YSYEKL. The CDR3 loop spans 15 amino acids. CDR3 in DNA: TGCGCCAGCAGCCAAGATCCAGGGGCTAGAAATGAGCAGTTCTTC. This sequence encodes CASSQDPGARNEQFF.

In its sample, this clone was seen once. The chain combines TRBV19 with TRBJ1-4, with no clear D. Germline V lookup: CDR1 LNHDA, CDR2 SQIVND (reference sequence). The V gene lost 4 bases and the J gene lost 3 bases, with 6 bases spanning the gap. The CDR3 is 13 residues long. CDR3 bases: TGTGCCAGTAGTACAGTACCTAATGAAAAACTGTTTTTT. Translation gives CASSTVPNEKLFF. The variable domain in full, with the rest retrieved from reference TRBV19 and TRBJ1-4, is DGGITQSPKYLFRKEGQNVTLSCEQNLNHDAMYWYRQDPGQGLRLIYYSQIVNDFQKGDIAEGYSVSREKKESFPLTVTSAQKNPTAFYLCASSTVPNEKLFFGSGTQLSVL.

This rearrangement joins TRBV10-3 to TRBJ2-7, with TRBD1 matching over 7 bases. Trimming removed 9 bases from V and 1 base from J; junction bases left unmatched: 0. In germline, CDR1 is ENHRY, CDR2 SYGVKD. The CDR3 sequence is 11 residues long. This chain's CDR3 is CAMGQSYEQYF. Written as DNA, the CDR3 is TGTGCCATGGGACAGTCCTACGAGCAGTACTTC.

CDR3 DNA sequence: TGTGCCAGCTCACCACGAGGTCAGAGCGATGGCTACACCTTC. This sequence encodes CASSPRGQSDGYTF. The V and J genes are TRBV18 and TRBJ1-2, with D unclear. Germline V gene sequence: CDR1 KGHSH, CDR2 LQKENI. The CDR3 is 14 amino acids. The V end lost 1 base, the J end lost 6 bases, and 12 bases lay between the germline ends.

V gene TRBV10-3 combines with J gene TRBJ2-7; 13 bases match TRBD2. Per the germline V gene, CDR1 is ENHRY and CDR2 is SYGVKD. The CDR3 is 16 residues long. The junction had 6 bases not matched to a gene; V was cut back by 1 base and J by 6 bases. The CDR3 bases are TGTGCCATCAGTGAGTATCCGACTAGCGGGGGGAGCGAGCAGTACTTC. It is translated as CAISEYPTSGGSEQYF.